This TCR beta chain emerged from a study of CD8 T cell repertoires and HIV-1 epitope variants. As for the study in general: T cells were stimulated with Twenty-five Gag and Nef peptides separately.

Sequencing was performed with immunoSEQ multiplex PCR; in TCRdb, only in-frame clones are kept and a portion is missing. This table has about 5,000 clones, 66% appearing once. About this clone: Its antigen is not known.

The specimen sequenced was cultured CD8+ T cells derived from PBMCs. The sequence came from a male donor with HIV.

The CDR3 reads CASSVTGGATGELFF. The CDR3 DNA is TGTGCCAGCAGTGTGACAGGGGGCGCGACCGGGGAGCTGTTTTTT. The rearrangement joins TRBV28 to TRBJ2-2, with TRBD1 matching over 10 bases. V was clipped by 5 bases and J by 5 bases; unmatched bases: 5. Germline V lookup: CDR1 MDHEN, CDR2 SYDVKM. The CDR3 consists of 15 residues.